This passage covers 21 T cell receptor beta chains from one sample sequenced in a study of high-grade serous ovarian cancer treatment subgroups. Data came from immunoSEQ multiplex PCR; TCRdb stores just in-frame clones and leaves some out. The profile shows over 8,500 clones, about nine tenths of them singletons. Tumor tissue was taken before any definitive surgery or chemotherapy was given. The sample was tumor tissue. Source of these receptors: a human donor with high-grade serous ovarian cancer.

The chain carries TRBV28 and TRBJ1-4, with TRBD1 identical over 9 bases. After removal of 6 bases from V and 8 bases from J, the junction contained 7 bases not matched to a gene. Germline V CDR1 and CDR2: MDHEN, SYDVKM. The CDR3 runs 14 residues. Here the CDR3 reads CASSPGQGREKLFF. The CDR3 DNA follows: TGTGCCAGCAGCCCGGGACAGGGCAGGGAAAAACTGTTTTTT. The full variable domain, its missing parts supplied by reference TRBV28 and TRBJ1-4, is DVKVTQSSRYLVKRTGEKVFLECVQDMDHENMFWYRQDPGLGLRLIYFSYDVKMKEKGDIPEGYSVSREKKERFSLILESASTNQTSMYLCASSPGQGREKLFFGSGTQLSVL.

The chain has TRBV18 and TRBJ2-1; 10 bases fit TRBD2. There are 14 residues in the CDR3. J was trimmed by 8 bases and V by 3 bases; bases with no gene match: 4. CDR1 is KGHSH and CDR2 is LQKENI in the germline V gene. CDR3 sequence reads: CASSPPSGSDEQFF. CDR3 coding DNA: TGTGCCAGCTCACCCCCTAGCGGGAGTGATGAGCAGTTCTTC.

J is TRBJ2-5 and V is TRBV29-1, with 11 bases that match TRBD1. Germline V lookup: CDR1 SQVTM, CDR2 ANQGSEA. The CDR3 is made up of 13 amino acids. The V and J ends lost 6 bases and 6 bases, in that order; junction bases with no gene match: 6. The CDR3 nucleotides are TGCAGCGTCTCCGGGACAGGGGGGAAGACCCAGTACTTC. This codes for CSVSGTGGKTQYF.

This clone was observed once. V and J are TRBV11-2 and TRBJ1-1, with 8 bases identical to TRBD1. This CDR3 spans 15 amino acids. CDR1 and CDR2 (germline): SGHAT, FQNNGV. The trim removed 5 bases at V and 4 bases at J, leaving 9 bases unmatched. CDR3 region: CASSRGQGGSTEAFF. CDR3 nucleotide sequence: TGTGCCAGCAGCCGAGGACAGGGTGGAAGCACTGAAGCTTTCTTT.

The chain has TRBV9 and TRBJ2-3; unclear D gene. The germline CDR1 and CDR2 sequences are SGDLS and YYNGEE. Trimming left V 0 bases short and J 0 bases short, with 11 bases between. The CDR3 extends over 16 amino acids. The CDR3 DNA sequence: TGTGCCAGCAGCGTAGAGTGGTCAGCGAGCACAGATACGCAGTATTTT. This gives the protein CASSVEWSASTDTQYF. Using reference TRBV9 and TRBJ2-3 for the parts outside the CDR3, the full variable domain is DSGVTQTPKHLITATGQRVTLRCSPRSGDLSVYWYQQSLDQGLQFLIQYYNGEERAKGNILERFSAQQFPDLHSELNLSSLELGDSALYFCASSVEWSASTDTQYFGPGTRLTVL.

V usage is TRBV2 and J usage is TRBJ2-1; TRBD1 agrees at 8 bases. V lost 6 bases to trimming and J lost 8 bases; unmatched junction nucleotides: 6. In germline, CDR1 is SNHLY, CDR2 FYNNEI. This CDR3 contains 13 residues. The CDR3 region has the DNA TGTGCCAGCAGGGACAGGGTTAGGGATGAGCAGTTCTTC. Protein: CASRDRVRDEQFF.

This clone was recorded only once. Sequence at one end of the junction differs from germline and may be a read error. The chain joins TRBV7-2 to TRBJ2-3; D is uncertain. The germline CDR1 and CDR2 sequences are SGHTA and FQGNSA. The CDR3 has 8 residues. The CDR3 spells CASYPMDF. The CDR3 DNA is TGTGCCAGCTATCCCATGGATTTT. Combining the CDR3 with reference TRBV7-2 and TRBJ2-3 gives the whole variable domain GAGVSQSPSNKVTEKGKDVELRCDPISGHTALYWYRQSLGQGLEFLIYFQGNSAPDKSGLPSDRFSAERTGGSVSTLTIQRTQQEDSAVYLCASYPMDFGPGTRLTVL.

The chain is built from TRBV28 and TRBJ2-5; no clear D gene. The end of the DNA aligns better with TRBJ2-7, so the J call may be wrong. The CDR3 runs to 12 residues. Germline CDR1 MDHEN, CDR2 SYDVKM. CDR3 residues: CASSFNTYEQYF. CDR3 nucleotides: TGTGCCAGCAGTTTCAACACCTACGAGCAGTACTTC.

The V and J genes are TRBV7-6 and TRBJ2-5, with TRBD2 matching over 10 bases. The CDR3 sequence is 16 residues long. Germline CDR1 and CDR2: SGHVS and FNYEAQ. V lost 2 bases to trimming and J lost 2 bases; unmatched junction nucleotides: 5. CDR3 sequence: CASSLMLAGVQETQYF. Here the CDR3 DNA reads TGTGCCAGCAGCTTAATGCTAGCGGGGGTGCAAGAGACCCAGTACTTC.

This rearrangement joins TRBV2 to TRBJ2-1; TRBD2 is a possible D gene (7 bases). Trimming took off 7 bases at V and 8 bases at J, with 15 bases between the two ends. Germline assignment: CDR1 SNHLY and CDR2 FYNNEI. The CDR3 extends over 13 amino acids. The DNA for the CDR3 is TGTGCCAGCAATTGGGAGGGGGACGATGAGCAGTTCTTC. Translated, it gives CASNWEGDDEQFF.

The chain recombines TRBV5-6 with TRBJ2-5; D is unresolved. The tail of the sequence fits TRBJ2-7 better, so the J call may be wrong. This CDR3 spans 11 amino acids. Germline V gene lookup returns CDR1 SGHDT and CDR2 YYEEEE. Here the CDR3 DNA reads TGTGCCAGCAGCTCGTGGAACGAGCAGTACTTC. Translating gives CASSSWNEQYF.

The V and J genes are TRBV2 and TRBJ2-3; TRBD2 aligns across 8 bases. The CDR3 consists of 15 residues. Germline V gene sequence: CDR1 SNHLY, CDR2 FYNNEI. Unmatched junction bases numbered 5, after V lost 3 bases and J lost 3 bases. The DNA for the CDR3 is TGTGCCAGCAGTGAGGGTCGGGGGGGAACAGATACGCAGTATTTT. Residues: CASSEGRGGTDTQYF.

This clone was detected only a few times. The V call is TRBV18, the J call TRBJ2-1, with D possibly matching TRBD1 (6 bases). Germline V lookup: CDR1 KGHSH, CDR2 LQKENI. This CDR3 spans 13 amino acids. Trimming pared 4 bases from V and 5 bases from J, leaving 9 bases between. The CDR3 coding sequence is TGTGCCAGCTCACTCCGGGACAACAATGAGCAGTTCTTC. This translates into CASSLRDNNEQFF.

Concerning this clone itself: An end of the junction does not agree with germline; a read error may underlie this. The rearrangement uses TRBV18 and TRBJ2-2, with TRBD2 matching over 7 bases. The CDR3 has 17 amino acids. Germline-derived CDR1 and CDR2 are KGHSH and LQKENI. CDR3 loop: CASSPLRSGVNTGELFF. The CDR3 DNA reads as TGTGCCAGCTCCCCACTAAGGAGCGGGGTTAACACCGGGGAGCTGTTTTTT. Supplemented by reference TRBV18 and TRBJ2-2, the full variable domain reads NAGVMQNPRHLVRRRGQEARLRCSPMKGHSHVYWYRQLPEEGLKFMVYLQKENIIDESGMPKERFSAEFPKEGPSILRIQQVVRGDSAAYFCASSPLRSGVNTGELFFGEGSRLTVL.

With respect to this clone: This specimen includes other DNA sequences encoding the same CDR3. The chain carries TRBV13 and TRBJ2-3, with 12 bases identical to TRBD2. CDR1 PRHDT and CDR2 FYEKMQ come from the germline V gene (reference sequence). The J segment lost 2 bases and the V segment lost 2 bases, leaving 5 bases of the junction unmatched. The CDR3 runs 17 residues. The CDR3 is CASSLLGLAGNTDTQYF. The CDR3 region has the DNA TGTGCCAGCAGCTTATTAGGACTAGCGGGGAACACAGATACGCAGTATTTT.

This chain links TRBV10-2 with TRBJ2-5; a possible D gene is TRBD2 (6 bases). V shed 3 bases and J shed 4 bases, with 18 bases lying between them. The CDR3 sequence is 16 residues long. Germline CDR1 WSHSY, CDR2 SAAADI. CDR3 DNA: TGCGCCAGCAGTGATCATTGGAGTAGCGGAAGAGAGACCCAGTACTTC. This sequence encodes CASSDHWSSGRETQYF.

The CDR3 here is CAWSVETKQFF. CDR3 DNA sequence: TGTGCCTGGAGTGTGGAGACCAAGCAGTTCTTC. The chain is built from TRBV30 and TRBJ2-1; D gene unclear. CDR1 is GTSNPN, CDR2 SVGIG, per germline (reference sequence). CDR3 size: 11 residues. Trimming cost V 0 bases and J 11 bases, with 8 bases left between them.

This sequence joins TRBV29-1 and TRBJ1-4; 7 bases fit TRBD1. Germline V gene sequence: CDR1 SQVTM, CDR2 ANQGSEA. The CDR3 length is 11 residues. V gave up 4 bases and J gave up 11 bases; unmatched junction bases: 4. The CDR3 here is CSVGQGGKLFF. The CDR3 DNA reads TGCAGCGTTGGACAGGGTGGGAAACTGTTTTTT.

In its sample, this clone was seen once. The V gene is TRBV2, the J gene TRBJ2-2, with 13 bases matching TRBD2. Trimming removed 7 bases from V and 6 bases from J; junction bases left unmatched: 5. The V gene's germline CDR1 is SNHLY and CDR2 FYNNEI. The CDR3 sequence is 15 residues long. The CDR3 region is CASTLGTSGAGELFF. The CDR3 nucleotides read TGTGCCAGCACCCTTGGGACTAGCGGGGCCGGGGAGCTGTTTTTT.

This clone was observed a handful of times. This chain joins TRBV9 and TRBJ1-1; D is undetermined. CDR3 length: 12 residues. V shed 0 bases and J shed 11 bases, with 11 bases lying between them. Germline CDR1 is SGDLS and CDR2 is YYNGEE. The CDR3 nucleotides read TGTGCCAGCAGCGTAGGTCCGAGTGGGGCTTTCTTT. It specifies CASSVGPSGAFF.

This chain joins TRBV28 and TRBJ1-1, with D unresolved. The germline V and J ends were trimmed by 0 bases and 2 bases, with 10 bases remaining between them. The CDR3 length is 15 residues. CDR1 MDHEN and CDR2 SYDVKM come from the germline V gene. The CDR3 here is CASSLWGSENTEAFF. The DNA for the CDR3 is TGTGCCAGCAGTTTATGGGGCAGCGAAAACACTGAAGCTTTCTTT.